These 15 T cell receptor beta chains were sequenced from one sample in a study of cytomegalovirus exposure and HLA in healthy donors. The PCR had 60 Vbeta and 13 Jbeta primers. Clones were sequenced by immunoSEQ multiplex PCR, and TCRdb holds only the in-frame ones, with some missing. The table lists about 70,000 clones. Sequenced: PBMCs. These receptors were obtained from a female donor in good health and CMV-seropositive.

This chain links TRBV29-1 with TRBJ1-1, with TRBD1 as a possible D gene (6 bases). CDR1 is SQVTM and CDR2 is ANQGSEA in the germline V gene. The CDR3 is made up of 14 amino acids. Between the trimmed V and J ends, which lost 7 bases and 3 bases, there was a span of 18 bases. CDR3 sequence (DNA): TGCAGCGCGATGAGGGGGAGTCTTGACACTGAAGCTTTCTTT. It codes for CSAMRGSLDTEAFF.

The chain links TRBV7-6 to TRBJ1-4, with D tentatively TRBD1 (6 bases). Germline CDR1 SGHVS, CDR2 FNYEAQ. This CDR3 comprises 15 residues. With 1 base removed from V and 2 bases from J, the gap between germline ends came to 8 bases. CDR3 DNA: TGTGCCAGCAGCTTAGGACAGGCTACTAATGAAAAACTGTTTTTT. This encodes CASSLGQATNEKLFF.

Written as DNA, the CDR3 is TGTGCCAGCAGCCAAGATCAGGGTGGGAACTACAATGAGCAGTTCTTC. This encodes CASSQDQGGNYNEQFF. This chain uses TRBV4-2 with TRBJ2-1; D is perhaps TRBD1 (5 bases). The CDR3 sequence is 16 residues long. Germline V gene lookup returns CDR1 LGHNA and CDR2 YNFKEQ. The V and J ends lost 0 bases and 3 bases respectively, with 12 bases between them.

This sequence joins TRBV29-1 and TRBJ2-6, with TRBD1 identical over 11 bases. With V trimmed by 4 bases and J by 3 bases, 5 bases remained unmatched. This CDR3 has 16 residues. Germline assignment: CDR1 SQVTM and CDR2 ANQGSEA. The CDR3 DNA sequence: TGCAGCGTTGCTGGACAGGGGGCGAATGGGGCCAACGTCCTGACTTTC. Protein sequence: CSVAGQGANGANVLTF.

The chain has TRBV23-1 and TRBJ1-1; D not certain. Being an ORF, TRBV23-1 has a function that is uncertain. This CDR3 is built from 16 residues. V was clipped by 2 bases and J by 0 bases, with 13 bases between them. CDR3: CASSQTNRELNTEAFF. The CDR3 DNA follows: TGCGCCAGCAGTCAAACTAACCGGGAGTTGAACACTGAAGCTTTCTTT.

The rearrangement links TRBV1 to TRBJ1-2; TRBD1, the D gene given by the table, was not confirmed from the DNA. TRBV1 is deemed a pseudogene. This CDR3 spans 17 amino acids. This CDR3 is CTSSQGPQGSLFYGYTF. The CDR3 DNA reads TGCACCAGCAGCCAAGGACCACAGGGGAGCCTATTCTATGGCTACACCTTC.

On this clone itself: The same CDR3 arises from other DNA sequences in this sample as well. V and J are TRBV29-1 and TRBJ1-2; 10 bases align to TRBD1. This CDR3 has 14 amino acids. Trimming at V came to 1 base and at J to 8 bases, leaving 7 bases not matched to a gene. Germline CDR1 reads SQVTM; CDR2 reads ANQGSEA. The CDR3 loop reads CSVEGQRTGGGYTF. CDR3 DNA: TGCAGCGTTGAAGGCCAGAGGACAGGGGGAGGCTACACCTTC. Supplemented by reference TRBV29-1 and TRBJ1-2, the full variable domain reads SAVISQKPSRDICQRGTSLTIQCQVDSQVTMMFWYRQQPGQSLTLIATANQGSEATYESGFVIDKFPISRPNLTFSTLTVSNMSPEDSSIYLCSVEGQRTGGGYTFGSGTRLTVV.

This rearrangement joins TRBV28 to TRBJ1-3; TRBD1 matches 9 bases. Germline V lookup: CDR1 MDHEN, CDR2 SYDVKM. CDR3 length: 15 amino acids. V shed 8 bases, J shed 0 bases, and the junction held 5 bases outside the gene matches. The CDR3: CASWTGVSSGNTIYF. The CDR3 DNA reads TGTGCCAGCTGGACAGGGGTGAGCTCTGGAAACACCATATATTTT.

V is TRBV19 and J is TRBJ1-6, with a possible D match to TRBD1 (6 bases). The CDR3 is made up of 14 amino acids. Trimming took 5 bases from V and 6 from J, leaving 11 bases between them. Germline values: CDR1 LNHDA, CDR2 SQIVND (reference sequence). The CDR3 DNA is TGTGCCAGTAGTGTACAGGGATCTAATTCACCCCTCCACTTT. Encoded protein: CASSVQGSNSPLHF.

The rearrangement uses TRBV28 and TRBJ2-7; 7 bases agree with TRBD1. From germline, CDR1 is MDHEN and CDR2 SYDVKM. V gave up 2 bases and J gave up 1 base; unmatched junction bases: 5. CDR3 length equals 15 residues. The CDR3 DNA sequence: TGTGCCAGCAGTTTAGAGGACAGGAATTCCTACGAGCAGTACTTC. Amino acid sequence: CASSLEDRNSYEQYF.

The chain recombines TRBV27 with TRBJ1-1; unclear D gene. Between the trimmed V and J ends, which lost 3 bases and 0 bases, there was a span of 11 bases. CDR1 is MNHEY and CDR2 is SMNVEV in the germline V gene (reference sequence). This CDR3 is built from 15 residues. As DNA, the CDR3 is TGTGCCAGCAGTTTCACCCGGGATCTGAACACTGAAGCTTTCTTT. Translating it yields CASSFTRDLNTEAFF.

The chain links TRBV2 to TRBJ2-7; 8 bases match TRBD2. V gave up 7 bases and J gave up 3 bases; unmatched junction bases: 8. This CDR3 region has 14 residues. Germline lookup yields CDR1 SNHLY and CDR2 FYNNEI. The CDR3 spells CASTRTSNNYEQYF. CDR3 DNA: TGTGCCAGCACTCGGACTAGCAATAACTACGAGCAGTACTTC.

The chain employs TRBV7-9 and TRBJ2-7; TRBD2 might be the D (5 bases). Looked up from germline, CDR1 is SEHNR and CDR2 is FQNEAQ (reference sequence). V lost 3 bases and J lost 2, with 8 bases in between. The CDR3 runs to 13 residues. CDR3 loop: CASSFEGPYEQYF. DNA for the CDR3: TGTGCCAGCAGCTTCGAGGGCCCCTACGAGCAGTACTTC.

This rearrangement joins TRBV30 to TRBJ1-4; D may be TRBD1 (6 bases). The CDR3 is made up of 14 amino acids. Germline CDR1 reads GTSNPN; CDR2 reads SVGIG (reference sequence). The V gene lost 1 base and the J gene lost 7 bases, with 13 bases spanning the gap. The CDR3 protein is CAWSAVSRGEKLFF. The CDR3 DNA follows: TGTGCCTGGAGTGCGGTGTCCAGGGGTGAAAAACTGTTTTTT. The full variable domain, completed using reference TRBV30 and TRBJ1-4, is SQTIHQWPATLVQPVGSPLSLECTVEGTSNPNLYWYRQAAGRGLQLLFYSVGIGQISSEVPQNLSASRPQDRQFILSSKKLLLSDSGFYLCAWSAVSRGEKLFFGSGTQLSVL.

This chain joins TRBV30 and TRBJ2-7; possible D gene TRBD2, 5 bases. CDR3 length: 14 residues. V was trimmed by 3 bases and J by 4 bases, leaving 16 bases between them. Germline V gives CDR1 GTSNPN, CDR2 SVGIG (reference sequence). The CDR3 is CAWSAGNGTYEQYF. In DNA form, the CDR3 reads TGTGCCTGGAGCGCCGGGAATGGTACATACGAGCAGTACTTC. The whole variable domain, filled in from reference TRBV30 and TRBJ2-7, reads SQTIHQWPATLVQPVGSPLSLECTVEGTSNPNLYWYRQAAGRGLQLLFYSVGIGQISSEVPQNLSASRPQDRQFILSSKKLLLSDSGFYLCAWSAGNGTYEQYFGPGTRLTVT.